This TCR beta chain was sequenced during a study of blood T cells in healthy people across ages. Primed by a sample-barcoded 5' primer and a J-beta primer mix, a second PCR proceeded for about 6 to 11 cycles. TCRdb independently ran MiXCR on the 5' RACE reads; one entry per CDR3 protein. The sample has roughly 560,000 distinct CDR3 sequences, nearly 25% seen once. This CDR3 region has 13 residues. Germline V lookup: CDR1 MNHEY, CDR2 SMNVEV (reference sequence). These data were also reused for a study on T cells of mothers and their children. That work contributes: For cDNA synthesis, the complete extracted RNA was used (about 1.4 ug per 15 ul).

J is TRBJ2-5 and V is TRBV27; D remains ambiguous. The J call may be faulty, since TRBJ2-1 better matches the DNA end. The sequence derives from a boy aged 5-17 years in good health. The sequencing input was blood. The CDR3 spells CASSWGSLNEQFF. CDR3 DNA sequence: TGTGCCAGCAGTTGGGGTTCTCTGAATGAGCAGTTCTTC.